A selection of T cell receptor beta chains follows, all from one sample in a study of blood T cell repertoires in COVID-19. Data came from immunoSEQ multiplex PCR; TCRdb stores just in-frame clones and leaves some out. This table has some 68,000 clones, about four fifths appearing once. Sequences were obtained from peripheral blood. These receptors came from a man between 65 and 85 years old with acute or convalescent COVID-19. Each CDR3 is given with its conserved first and last residue. The D gene is left open where the match is weak. Clone size is stated in some rows and not others, as once, few, many or a class when expanded.

clone_size	d_call	j_call	v_call	cdr3_nt	cdr3_aa
.	.	TRBJ1-6	TRBV27	TGTGCCAGCAGTTTATCGGCCCCGTACTATAATTCACCCCTCCACTTT	CASSLSAPYYNSPLHF
.	.	TRBJ1-1	TRBV4-1	TGCGCCAGCAGCCACCAGACAGTGAACACTGAAGCTTTCTTT	CASSHQTVNTEAFF
.	TRBD1	TRBJ1-2	TRBV7-2	TGTGCCAGCAGCTTAAGACAGGGTTTGTATGGCTACACCTTC	CASSLRQGLYGYTF
.	.	TRBJ2-4	TRBV2	TGTGCCAGCAGCGTGGCGGGGGCCAAAAACATTCAGTACTTC	CASSVAGAKNIQYF
.	.	TRBJ2-3	TRBV19	TGTGCCAGCGCCCTGGGCGGAGGGACAGATACGCAGTATTTT	CASALGGGTDTQYF
once	TRBD2	TRBJ2-1	TRBV24-1	TGTGCCACCAGTGATTTTATAGCGGGAGGAGATAATAATGAGCAGTTCTTC	CATSDFIAGGDNNEQFF
.	.	TRBJ2-6	TRBV28	TGTGCCAGCAGTTTTAGCGGAGGGTCTGGGGCCAACGTCCTGACTTTC	CASSFSGGSGANVLTF
few	TRBD1	TRBJ2-5	TRBV7-6	TGTGCCAGCAGCAGCTCACAGGGGTCCCAGTACTTC	CASSSSQGSQYF
.	TRBD1	TRBJ2-1	TRBV5-1	TGCGCCAGCAGCGGAAGGACAGGGGACTACAATGAGCAGTTCTTC	CASSGRTGDYNEQFF
few	.	TRBJ1-5	TRBV6-2/TRBV6-3	TGTGCCAGCAGTTCGAGGGTAGGCAATCAGCCCCAGCATTTT	CASSSRVGNQPQHF
.	TRBD2	TRBJ2-5	TRBV7-9	TGTGCCAGCAGCCTAGCGGGAGATGAGACCCAGTACTTC	CASSLAGDETQYF
.	TRBD2	TRBJ2-5	TRBV7-8	TGTGCCAGCAGTTATAGCGGGACCCTCGGGGAGACCCAGTACTTC	CASSYSGTLGETQYF
.	.	TRBJ2-7	TRBV27	TGTGCCAGCAGTTTAATCTCAGGTTCGTACGAGCAGTACTTC	CASSLISGSYEQYF
.	.	TRBJ1-2	TRBV12-2	TGTGCAAGTCGCTTAGCAATCAGGCAGGGGCCCGAACAATATGGCTACACCTTC	CASRLAIRQGPEQYGYTF
.	.	TRBJ2-2	TRBV29-1	TGCAGCGCGGGACATCCAGGCGGGGAGCTGTTTTTT	CSAGHPGGELFF
once	.	TRBJ1-5	TRBV5-6	TGTGCCAGCAGCTTGAGACTCGAAAATCAGCCCCAGCATTTT	CASSLRLENQPQHF
.	.	TRBJ2-3	TRBV5-1	TGCGCCAGCAGCTTGCGAGGGAGCACAGATACGCAGTATTTT	CASSLRGSTDTQYF
.	.	TRBJ2-3	TRBV18	TGTGCCAGCTCCCCGGGGAGCGCATACACAGATACGCAGTATTTT	CASSPGSAYTDTQYF
.	.	TRBJ2-7	TRBV3-1/TRBV3-2	TGTGCCAGCCGCGACAGCCTAGAATCCTACGAGCAGTACTTC	CASRDSLESYEQYF
.	.	TRBJ1-6	TRBV5-1	TGCGCCAGCAGCTTGGAGGCAGGGATAAATTCACCCCTCCACTTT	CASSLEAGINSPLHF
.	.	TRBJ2-1	TRBV15	TGTGCCACCAGCAGAGATAGTATAGAGGACAATGAGCAGTTCTTC	CATSRDSIEDNEQFF
once	.	TRBJ1-1	TRBV5-1	TGCGCCAGCAGCCCTCCTACAGGGACGAACACTGAAGCTTTCTTT	CASSPPTGTNTEAFF
.	.	TRBJ1-3	TRBV19	TGTGCCAGTACTAGGGGGACTACCAGCTCTGGAAACACCATATATTTT	CASTRGTTSSGNTIYF
.	TRBD2	TRBJ2-3	TRBV6-5	TGTGCCAGCAGTAAGGGACTAGTGGGCACAGATACGCAGTATTTT	CASSKGLVGTDTQYF
.	TRBD1	TRBJ2-5	TRBV19	TGTGCCAGTAGTCGGACAGGGGGCTTCCAAGAGACCCAGTACTTC	CASSRTGGFQETQYF
.	.	TRBJ2-6	TRBV6-2/TRBV6-3	TGTGCCAGCAGTTACGTCGGAAGCGTCGGGGCCAACGTCCTGACTTTC	CASSYVGSVGANVLTF
.	TRBD1	TRBJ2-1	TRBV18	TGTGCCAGCTCACCACGGGGGACAGGGGGTTTAGATGAGCAGTTCTTC	CASSPRGTGGLDEQFF